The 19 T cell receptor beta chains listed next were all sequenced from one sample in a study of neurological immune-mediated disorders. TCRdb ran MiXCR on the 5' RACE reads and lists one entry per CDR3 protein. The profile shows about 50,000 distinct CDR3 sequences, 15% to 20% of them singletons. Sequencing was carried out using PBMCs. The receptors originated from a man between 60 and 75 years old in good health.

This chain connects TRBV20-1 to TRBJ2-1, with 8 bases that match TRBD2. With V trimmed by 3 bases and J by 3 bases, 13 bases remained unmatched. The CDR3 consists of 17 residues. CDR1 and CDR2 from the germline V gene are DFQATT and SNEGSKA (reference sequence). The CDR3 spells CSASVRYYTSGYNEQFF. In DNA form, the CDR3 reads TGCAGTGCTAGTGTCCGGTACTATACTAGCGGCTACAATGAGCAGTTCTTC.

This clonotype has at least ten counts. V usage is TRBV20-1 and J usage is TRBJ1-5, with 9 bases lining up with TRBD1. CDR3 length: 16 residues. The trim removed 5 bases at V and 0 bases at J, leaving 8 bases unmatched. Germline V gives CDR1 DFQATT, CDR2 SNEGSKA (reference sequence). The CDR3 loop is CSASDRGDYSNQPQHF. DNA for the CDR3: TGCAGTGCTTCGGACAGGGGCGATTATAGCAATCAGCCCCAGCATTTT.

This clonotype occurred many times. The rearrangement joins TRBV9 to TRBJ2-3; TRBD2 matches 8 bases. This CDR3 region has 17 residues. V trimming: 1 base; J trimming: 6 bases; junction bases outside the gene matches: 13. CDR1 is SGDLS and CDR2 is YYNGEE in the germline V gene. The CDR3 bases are TGTGCCAGCAGCGTAATGGGACTAGTGGGGTCAGGGGATACGCAGTATTTT. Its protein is CASSVMGLVGSGDTQYF.

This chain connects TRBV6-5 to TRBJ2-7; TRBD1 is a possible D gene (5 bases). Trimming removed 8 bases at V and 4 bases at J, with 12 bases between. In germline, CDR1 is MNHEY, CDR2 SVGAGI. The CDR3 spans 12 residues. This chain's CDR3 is CASLGHRYEQYF. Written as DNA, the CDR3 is TGTGCCAGCCTCGGACATCGATACGAGCAGTACTTC.

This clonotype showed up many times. The CDR3 protein is CASSPDRVRLNEQYF. The CDR3 DNA reads as TGCGCCAGCAGCCCTGACAGGGTAAGGTTGAACGAGCAGTACTTC. The chain is built from TRBV5-1 and TRBJ2-7, with 7 bases matching TRBD1. This CDR3 is 15 amino acids long. The trim removed 4 bases at V and 5 bases at J, leaving 12 bases unmatched. From germline, CDR1 is SGHRS and CDR2 YFSETQ.

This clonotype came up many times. The CDR3 bases are TGTGCCATCAGTGCTGGGGGGGCGGTCAACACTGAAGCTTTCTTT. Translation: CAISAGGAVNTEAFF. This sequence joins TRBV10-3 and TRBJ1-1; tentative D call: TRBD1 (6 bases). The CDR3 consists of 15 residues. Looked up from germline, CDR1 is ENHRY and CDR2 is SYGVKD. The germline V and J ends were trimmed by 4 bases and 2 bases, with 14 bases remaining between them.

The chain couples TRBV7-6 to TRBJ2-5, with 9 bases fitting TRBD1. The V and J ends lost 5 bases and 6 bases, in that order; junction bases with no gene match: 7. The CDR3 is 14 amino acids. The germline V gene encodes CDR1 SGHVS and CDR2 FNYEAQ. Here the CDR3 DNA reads TGTGCCAGCAGCCACGGGACAGGGATTAAGACCCAGTACTTC. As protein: CASSHGTGIKTQYF.

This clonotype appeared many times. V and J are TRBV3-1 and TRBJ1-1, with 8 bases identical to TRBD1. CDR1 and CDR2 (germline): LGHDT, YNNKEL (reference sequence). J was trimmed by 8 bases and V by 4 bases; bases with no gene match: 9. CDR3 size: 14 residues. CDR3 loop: CASSPSDRAREAFF. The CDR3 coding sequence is TGTGCCAGCAGCCCCTCGGACAGGGCGAGGGAAGCTTTCTTT. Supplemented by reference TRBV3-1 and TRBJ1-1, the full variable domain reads DTAVSQTPKYLVTQMGNDKSIKCEQNLGHDTMYWYKQDSKKFLKIMFSYNNKELIINETVPNRFSPKSPDKAHLNLHINSLELGDSAVYFCASSPSDRAREAFFGQGTRLTVV.

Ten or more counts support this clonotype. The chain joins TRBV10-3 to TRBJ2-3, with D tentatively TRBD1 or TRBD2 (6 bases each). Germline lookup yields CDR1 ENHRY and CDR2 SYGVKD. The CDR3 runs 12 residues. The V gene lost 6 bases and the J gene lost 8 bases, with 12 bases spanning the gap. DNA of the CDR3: TGTGCCATCAGGACACAGGGAGGTACGCAGTATTTT. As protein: CAIRTQGGTQYF.

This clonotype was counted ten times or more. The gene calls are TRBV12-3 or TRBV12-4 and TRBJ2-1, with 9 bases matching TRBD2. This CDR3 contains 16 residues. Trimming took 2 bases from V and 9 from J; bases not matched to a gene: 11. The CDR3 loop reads CASSLRDVAGEREQFF. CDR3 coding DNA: TGTGCCAGCAGTTTAAGGGATGTAGCGGGAGAGCGTGAGCAGTTCTTC.

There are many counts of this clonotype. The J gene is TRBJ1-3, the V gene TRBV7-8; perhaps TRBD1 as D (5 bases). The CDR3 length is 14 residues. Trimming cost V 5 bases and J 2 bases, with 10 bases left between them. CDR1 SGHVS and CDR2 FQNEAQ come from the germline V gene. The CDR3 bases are TGTGCCAGCAGCCCCCGGGACGCTGGAAACACCATATATTTT. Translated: CASSPRDAGNTIYF.

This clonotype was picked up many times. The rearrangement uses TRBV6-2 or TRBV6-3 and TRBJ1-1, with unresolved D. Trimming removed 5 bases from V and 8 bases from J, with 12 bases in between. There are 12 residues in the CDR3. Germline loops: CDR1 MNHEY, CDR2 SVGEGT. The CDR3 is CASSQLYSEAFF. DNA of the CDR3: TGTGCCAGCAGTCAACTTTACTCAGAAGCTTTCTTT.

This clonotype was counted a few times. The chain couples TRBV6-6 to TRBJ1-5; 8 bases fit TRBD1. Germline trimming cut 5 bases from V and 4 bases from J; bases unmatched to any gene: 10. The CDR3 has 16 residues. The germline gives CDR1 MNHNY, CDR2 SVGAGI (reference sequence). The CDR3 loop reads CASSTNRDRQNQPQHF. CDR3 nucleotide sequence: TGTGCCAGCAGTACCAACCGGGACAGGCAGAATCAGCCCCAGCATTTT.

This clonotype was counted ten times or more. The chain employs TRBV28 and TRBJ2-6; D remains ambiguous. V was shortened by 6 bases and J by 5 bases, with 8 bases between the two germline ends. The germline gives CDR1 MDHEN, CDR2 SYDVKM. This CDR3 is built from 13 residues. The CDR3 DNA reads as TGTGCCAGCAGCAGAGATAGGGCCAACGTCCTGACTTTC. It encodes CASSRDRANVLTF.

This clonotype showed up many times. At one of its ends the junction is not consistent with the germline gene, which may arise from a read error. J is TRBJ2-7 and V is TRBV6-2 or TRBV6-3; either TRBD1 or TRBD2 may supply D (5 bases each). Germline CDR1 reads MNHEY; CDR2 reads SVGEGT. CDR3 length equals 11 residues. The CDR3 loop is CSIRDLYEQYF. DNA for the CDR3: TGCTCCATCCGGGACCTCTACGAGCAGTACTTC.

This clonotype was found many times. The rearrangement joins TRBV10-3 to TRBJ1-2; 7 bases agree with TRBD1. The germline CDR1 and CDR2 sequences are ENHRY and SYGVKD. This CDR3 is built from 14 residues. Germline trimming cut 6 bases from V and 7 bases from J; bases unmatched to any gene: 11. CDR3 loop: CAISRDSGLGGYTF. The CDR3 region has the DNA TGTGCCATCAGCAGGGACAGTGGATTGGGTGGCTACACCTTC.

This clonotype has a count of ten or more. The CDR3 loop reads CATSRARGLSGNTIYF. The CDR3 DNA sequence: TGTGCCACCAGCCGCGCCCGAGGTCTTTCTGGAAACACCATATATTTT. The chain carries TRBV15 and TRBJ1-3; D is undetermined. Germline CDR1 reads LNHNV; CDR2 reads YYDKDF (reference sequence). V was clipped by 5 bases and J by 1 base, with 15 bases between them. The CDR3 loop spans 16 amino acids. The whole variable domain, remainder taken from reference TRBV15 and TRBJ1-3, is DAMVIQNPRYQVTQFGKPVTLSCSQTLNHNVMYWYQQKSSQAPKLLFHYYDKDFNNEADTPDNFQSRRPNTSFCFLDIRSPGLGDTAMYLCATSRARGLSGNTIYFGEGSWLTVV.

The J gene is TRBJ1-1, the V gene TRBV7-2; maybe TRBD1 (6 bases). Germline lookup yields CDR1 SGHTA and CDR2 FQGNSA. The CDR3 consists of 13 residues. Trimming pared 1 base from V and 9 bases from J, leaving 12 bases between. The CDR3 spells CASSLVEQGQAFF. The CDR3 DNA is TGTGCCAGCAGCTTAGTCGAACAGGGTCAAGCTTTCTTT. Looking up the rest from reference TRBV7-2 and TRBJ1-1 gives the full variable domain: GAGVSQSPSNKVTEKGKDVELRCDPISGHTALYWYRQSLGQGLEFLIYFQGNSAPDKSGLPSDRFSAERTGGSVSTLTIQRTQQEDSAVYLCASSLVEQGQAFFGQGTRLTVV.

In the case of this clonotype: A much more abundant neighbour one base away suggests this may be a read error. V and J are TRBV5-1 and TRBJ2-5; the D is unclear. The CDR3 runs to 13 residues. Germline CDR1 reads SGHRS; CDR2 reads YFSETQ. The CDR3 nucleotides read TGCGCCAGCAACTTGCCCGGAGAAGAGACCCAGTACTTC. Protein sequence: CASNLPGEETQYF.